The clone carrying this TCR beta chain was observed a few times. The data were taken from a study of T-cell reconstitution after alpha-beta-depleted transplantation in children. Unique molecular identifiers were incorporated when the TCRbeta library was constructed. TCRdb re-derived calls from the PCR reads in MiXCR, one entry per CDR3 protein. Among roughly 500,000 distinct CDR3 sequences listed, approximately 12% were seen once. The CDR3 extends over 13 amino acids. Germline assignment: CDR1 SGHKS and CDR2 YYEKEE (reference sequence). Deletions cut 4 bases from V and 7 bases from J, with 13 bases between.

Here the sequenced sample was PBMCs from the stem cell graft donor, taken from the stem cell graft. The clonotype was recovered from a human donor who donated a stem cell graft to a child with combined immunodeficiency. This chain uses TRBV5-5 with TRBJ2-3, with D maybe TRBD2 (5 bases). CDR3 amino acids: CASSPGGTYTQYF. The CDR3 coding sequence is TGTGCCAGCAGCCCCGGAGGTACATATACGCAGTATTTT.